Each of the 28 T cell receptor beta chains below was sequenced from the same sample in a study of cytomegalovirus exposure and HLA in healthy donors. Amplification used 60 Vbeta primers and 13 Jbeta primers. Assay used: immunoSEQ multiplex PCR; TCRdb lists only in-frame clones, some missing. The repertoire holds about 220,000 clones, with 65% to 85% as singletons. The sequenced sample was PBMCs. Receptors originate from a boy aged 2 to 9 in good health and CMV-seronegative.

This chain links TRBV5-1 with TRBJ1-1; the D gene is possibly TRBD1 (6 bases). The V gene lost 0 bases and the J gene lost 4 bases, with 13 bases spanning the gap. The germline V gene has CDR1 SGHRS and CDR2 YFSETQ. The CDR3 sequence is 15 residues long. CDR3 protein: CASSLGQGLGTEAFF. The CDR3 DNA follows: TGCGCCAGCAGCTTGGGTCAGGGGTTGGGCACTGAAGCTTTCTTT.

V usage is TRBV27 and J usage is TRBJ1-1; D unclear. This CDR3 spans 14 amino acids. Germline loops: CDR1 MNHEY, CDR2 SMNVEV (reference sequence). The V end was cut by 2 bases, the J end by 0 bases, with 7 bases between. The CDR3 nucleotides read TGTGCCAGCAGTTTAGGAGAGATGAACACTGAAGCTTTCTTT. It codes for CASSLGEMNTEAFF.

This sequence joins TRBV30 and TRBJ2-5; maybe TRBD1 (5 bases). TRBJ2-7 explains the end of the DNA better; the J call may be wrong. There are 14 residues in the CDR3. Per the germline V gene, CDR1 is GTSNPN and CDR2 is SVGIG (reference sequence). In nucleotides, the CDR3 is TGTGCCTGGGGTTTATCGACAGCCACCTACGAGCAGTACTTC. It translates to CAWGLSTATYEQYF.

The genes are TRBV6-5 and TRBJ1-5; D remains ambiguous. CDR1 is MNHEY and CDR2 is SVGAGI in the germline V gene. This CDR3 has 14 residues. V was pared by 2 bases and J by 4 bases, with 9 bases between. Written as DNA, the CDR3 is TGTGCCAGCAGTTACGCCGGTTTTAATCAGCCCCAGCATTTT. Protein sequence: CASSYAGFNQPQHF.

This clone was counted only a few times. The chain joins TRBV2 to TRBJ1-5; no clear D gene. This CDR3 is built from 14 residues. V was clipped by 4 bases and J by 1 base, with 8 bases between them. Germline V gene data show CDR1 as SNHLY and CDR2 as FYNNEI. In nucleotides, the CDR3 is TGTGCCAGCAGTGTCGCCAGGAGCAATCAGCCCCAGCATTTT. Encoded protein: CASSVARSNQPQHF.

The genes are TRBV27 and TRBJ1-3; D is perhaps TRBD1 (6 bases). Trimming removed 5 bases from V and 0 bases from J, with 14 bases in between. The CDR3 length is 16 residues. Germline CDR1 MNHEY, CDR2 SMNVEV (reference sequence). The CDR3 bases are TGTGCCAGCAGTCACGGGACACCTCCCTCTGGAAACACCATATATTTT. Residues: CASSHGTPPSGNTIYF.

This clone occurred a few times. At one end, the junction sequence differs from germline, possibly due to a read error. This sequence joins TRBV6-1 and TRBJ1-2; D uncertain. The CDR3 has 9 amino acids. Germline assignment: CDR1 MNHNS and CDR2 SASEGT. The CDR3 sequence: CASSERSFF. CDR3 in DNA: TGTGCCAGCAGTGAAAGGAGCTTCTTC.

The rearrangement uses TRBV29-1 and TRBJ2-5; TRBD1 is a possible D gene (6 bases). The CDR3 length is 13 residues. CDR1 is SQVTM, CDR2 ANQGSEA, per germline. The V end was cut by 3 bases, the J end by 5 bases, with 13 bases between. In DNA, the CDR3 is TGCAGCGTTGATCCAGGGGCTCAGGAGACCCAGTACTTC. Protein sequence: CSVDPGAQETQYF.

This sequence joins TRBV4-1 and TRBJ1-6; 8 bases fit TRBD1. Trimming removed 2 bases from V and 9 bases from J; junction bases left unmatched: 6. The CDR3 is made up of 15 amino acids. Germline CDR1 is MGHRA and CDR2 is YSYEKL. DNA of the CDR3: TGCGCCAGCAGCCAATTCGGACAGGGAGCTTCACCCCTCCACTTT. Residues: CASSQFGQGASPLHF.

V is TRBV5-6 and J is TRBJ1-6; possibly TRBD1 for D (5 bases). Trimming took off 3 bases at V and 9 bases at J, with 10 bases between the two ends. Germline-derived CDR1 and CDR2 are SGHDT and YYEEEE. The CDR3 is made up of 13 amino acids. The CDR3 protein is CASSSPGGSPLHF. DNA for the CDR3: TGTGCCAGCAGCTCCCCGGGGGGTTCACCCCTCCACTTT.

This chain links TRBV27 with TRBJ2-1, with 8 bases fitting TRBD2. Looked up from germline, CDR1 is MNHEY and CDR2 is SMNVEV (reference sequence). This CDR3 spans 14 amino acids. The V gene end was trimmed by 2 bases and the J gene end by 9 bases; junction bases not matched to a gene: 6. The CDR3 loop is CASSLVSSGREQFF. The CDR3 nucleotides read TGTGCCAGCAGTTTAGTTTCTAGCGGGCGTGAGCAGTTCTTC.

The chain uses TRBV27 and TRBJ2-5; 10 bases are shared with TRBD1. The CDR3 spans 13 residues. Trimming removed 7 bases from V and 13 bases from J; junction bases left unmatched: 12. Looked up from germline, CDR1 is MNHEY and CDR2 is SMNVEV (reference sequence). The CDR3 DNA follows: TGTGCCAGCACCGACAGGGGGCGCCAGCCCTGGTACTTC. Residues: CASTDRGRQPWYF.

V is TRBV7-2 and J is TRBJ1-6; no firm D call. Deletions cut 4 bases from V and 6 bases from J, with 13 bases between. In germline, CDR1 is SGHTA, CDR2 FQGNSA. The CDR3 has 15 residues. The CDR3 loop reads CASSSPGRGNSPLHF. The CDR3 DNA sequence: TGTGCCAGCAGCTCCCCCGGACGGGGTAATTCACCCCTCCACTTT.

Comments on this clone: The junction shows a germline mismatch at one end, possibly a read error. V gene TRBV29-1 combines with J gene TRBJ1-2; TRBD1 matches at 10 bases. Germline loops: CDR1 SQVTM, CDR2 ANQGSEA. CDR3 length: 11 residues. CDR3 sequence: CSAGQGGGYPF. Written as DNA, the CDR3 is TGCAGCGCAGGACAGGGGGGTGGCTACCCCTTC.

The genes are TRBV11-1 and TRBJ2-3; TRBD2 agrees at 7 bases. From germline, CDR1 is SGHAT and CDR2 FQDESV (reference sequence). V lost 2 bases to trimming and J lost 2 bases; unmatched junction nucleotides: 1. This CDR3 comprises 14 residues. The CDR3 DNA reads as TGTGCCAGCAGCTTACTAGCGGTCACAGATACGCAGTATTTT. Residues: CASSLLAVTDTQYF.

The chain is built from TRBV30 and TRBJ1-2; 10 bases match TRBD1. The V and J ends lost 3 bases and 8 bases, in that order; junction bases with no gene match: 6. This CDR3 has 13 residues. Germline V CDR1 and CDR2: GTSNPN, SVGIG (reference sequence). The CDR3 sequence is CAWRPGQGCGYTF. The CDR3 bases are TGTGCCTGGAGGCCGGGACAGGGGTGCGGCTACACCTTC.

V gene TRBV19 combines with J gene TRBJ1-5; weak D call: TRBD1 (5 bases). CDR1 and CDR2 from the germline V gene are LNHDA and SQIVND (reference sequence). Trimming took 3 bases from V and 4 from J, leaving 13 bases between them. The CDR3 runs to 15 residues. The CDR3 loop reads CASSMAGKWNQPQHF. CDR3 in DNA: TGTGCCAGTAGTATGGCAGGGAAATGGAATCAGCCCCAGCATTTT. The complete variable domain, with remaining parts taken from reference TRBV19 and TRBJ1-5, reads DGGITQSPKYLFRKEGQNVTLSCEQNLNHDAMYWYRQDPGQGLRLIYYSQIVNDFQKGDIAEGYSVSREKKESFPLTVTSAQKNPTAFYLCASSMAGKWNQPQHFGDGTRLSIL.

The chain carries TRBV28 and TRBJ1-5; possible D gene TRBD1, 5 bases. Looked up from germline, CDR1 is MDHEN and CDR2 is SYDVKM. This CDR3 has 15 residues. The V end was cut by 2 bases, the J end by 0 bases, with 8 bases between. The CDR3 DNA is TGTGCCAGCAGTTTAGGGGGGTATAGCAATCAGCCCCAGCATTTT. Translated, it gives CASSLGGYSNQPQHF.

The rearrangement joins TRBV6-8 to TRBJ1-2; 8 nucleotides agree with TRBD1. The germline V gene has CDR1 MNHGY and CDR2 SAAAGT. The CDR3 contains 12 residues. J lost 8 bases, V lost 6 bases, and 5 bases had no gene match. CDR3: CASRPGTGGYTF. Written as DNA, the CDR3 is TGTGCCAGCAGACCCGGGACAGGAGGCTACACCTTC.

This clone was seen just once. The V gene is TRBV25-1, the J gene TRBJ2-2, with TRBD1 matching 9 bases. The CDR3 is 16 amino acids. V gave up 4 bases and J gave up 7 bases; unmatched junction bases: 10. The germline V gene has CDR1 MGHDK and CDR2 SYGVNS. The CDR3 protein is CASSATGTGSIGELFF. CDR3 coding DNA: TGTGCCAGCAGTGCGACCGGGACAGGGAGTATCGGGGAGCTGTTTTTT.

This clone was observed a single time. This chain joins TRBV9 and TRBJ2-1; 11 positions match TRBD2. Germline values: CDR1 SGDLS, CDR2 YYNGEE. The ends lost 0 bases at V and 9 bases at J; junction bases unmatched: 11. The CDR3 consists of 17 residues. The CDR3 DNA sequence: TGTGCCAGCAGCGTAGTGGCTAGCGGGGGGATCTTCTCTGAGCAGTTCTTC. It specifies CASSVVASGGIFSEQFF.

The chain joins TRBV7-2 to TRBJ1-5; D may be TRBD1 (6 bases). The CDR3 has 15 residues. Trimming pared 3 bases from V and 7 bases from J, leaving 16 bases between. Per the germline V gene, CDR1 is SGHTA and CDR2 is FQGNSA. CDR3 protein: CASSFATGWRQPQHF. The CDR3 bases are TGTGCCAGCAGCTTTGCAACAGGGTGGCGACAGCCCCAGCATTTT.

This chain joins TRBV19 and TRBJ1-6; D not resolved. The CDR3 consists of 14 residues. V was cut by 5 bases and J by 0 bases, with 5 bases left in between. Germline CDR1 reads LNHDA; CDR2 reads SQIVND (reference sequence). CDR3 sequence reads: CASSLSSYNSPLHF. CDR3 coding DNA: TGTGCCAGTAGTCTTAGCTCCTATAATTCACCCCTCCACTTT.

Concerning this clone: Because it lacks the conserved phenylalanine or tryptophan at the end, this CDR3 is likely a read error. The chain is built from TRBV6-5 and TRBJ1-2; 8 nucleotides line up with TRBD1. The CDR3 contains 13 residues. CDR1 and CDR2 from the germline V gene are MNHEY and SVGAGI. The trim removed 10 bases at V and 3 bases at J, leaving 7 bases unmatched. The CDR3 DNA reads as TGTGCCACGATCAGGGGGCGAGACTATGGCTACACCCTC. It codes for CATIRGRDYGYTL.

The chain joins TRBV5-1 to TRBJ1-1; TRBD1 matches 11 bases. Losses at the gene ends were 4 bases for V and 5 bases for J; bases not matched to a gene: 10. CDR3 length: 16 amino acids. Germline values: CDR1 SGHRS, CDR2 YFSETQ. DNA for the CDR3: TGCGCCAGCAGCCCGGAGGGGACAGGGGGTAGGACTGAAGCTTTCTTT. Amino acids: CASSPEGTGGRTEAFF.

With regard to this clone: The junction departs from the called germline gene at one end, perhaps through a read error. The CDR3 DNA is TGTTCCAGCAGCTTAGGTCAGAACACTGAAGCTTTCTTT. It is translated as CSSSLGQNTEAFF. The chain combines TRBV7-9 with TRBJ1-1, with D unresolved. Germline CDR1 is SEHNR and CDR2 is FQNEAQ (reference sequence). The CDR3 is 13 residues long.

There are a few counts of this clone. V and J are TRBV30 and TRBJ1-1; D remains unclear. Germline CDR1 and CDR2: GTSNPN and SVGIG (reference sequence). The V and J ends lost 2 bases and 5 bases respectively, with 9 bases between them. The CDR3 is 12 amino acids. Here the CDR3 reads CAWSLRGTEAFF. In DNA form, the CDR3 reads TGTGCCTGGAGTCTACGGGGAACTGAAGCTTTCTTT.

V is TRBV10-2 and J is TRBJ2-1; 7 nucleotides line up with TRBD1. Germline loops: CDR1 WSHSY, CDR2 SAAADI. The V and J ends lost 0 bases and 7 bases, in that order; junction bases with no gene match: 3. The CDR3 runs 14 residues. This chain's CDR3 is CASSESETGNEQFF. The CDR3 region has the DNA TGCGCCAGCAGTGAGTCGGAGACAGGGAATGAGCAGTTCTTC.